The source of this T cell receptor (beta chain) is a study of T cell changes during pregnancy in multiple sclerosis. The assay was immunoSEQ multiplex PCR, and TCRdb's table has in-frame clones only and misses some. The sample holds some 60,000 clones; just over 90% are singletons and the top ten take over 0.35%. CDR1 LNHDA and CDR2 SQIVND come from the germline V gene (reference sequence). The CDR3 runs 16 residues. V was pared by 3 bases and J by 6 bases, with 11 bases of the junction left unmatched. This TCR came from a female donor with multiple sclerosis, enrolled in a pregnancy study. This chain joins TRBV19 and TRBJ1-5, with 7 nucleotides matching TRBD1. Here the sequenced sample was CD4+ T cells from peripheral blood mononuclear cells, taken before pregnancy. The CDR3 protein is CASSIGTAQVGQPQHF. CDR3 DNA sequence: TGTGCCAGTAGTATTGGGACAGCGCAAGTGGGTCAGCCCCAGCATTTT.